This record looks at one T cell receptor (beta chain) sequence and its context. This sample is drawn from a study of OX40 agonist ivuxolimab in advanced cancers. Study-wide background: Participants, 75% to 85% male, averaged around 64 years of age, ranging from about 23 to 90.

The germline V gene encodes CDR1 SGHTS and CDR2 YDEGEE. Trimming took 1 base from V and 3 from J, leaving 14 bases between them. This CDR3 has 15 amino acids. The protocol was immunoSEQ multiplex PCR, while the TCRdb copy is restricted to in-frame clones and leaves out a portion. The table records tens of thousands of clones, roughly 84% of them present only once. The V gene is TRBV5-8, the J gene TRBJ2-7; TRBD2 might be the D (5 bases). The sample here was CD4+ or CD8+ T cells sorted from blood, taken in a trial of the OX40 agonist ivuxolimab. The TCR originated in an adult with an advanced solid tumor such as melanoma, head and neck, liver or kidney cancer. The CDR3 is CASSLRSAEVYEQYF. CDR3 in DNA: TGTGCCAGCAGCTTGCGGTCGGCGGAGGTCTACGAGCAGTACTTC.